Each of the 9 T cell receptor beta chains below was sequenced from the same sample in a study of blood T cell repertoires in COVID-19. Profiled with immunoSEQ multiplex PCR; TCRdb holds only in-frame clones, not every one. The top ten clones hold over 4.5% of a sample with about 260,000 clones, 70% to 90% of them seen once. The sequencing sample was made of peripheral blood. Source of these receptors: a man aged 60-69 years who had recovered from COVID-19.

The genes are TRBV29-1 and TRBJ1-1; D is possibly TRBD1 (5 bases). Trimming left V 6 bases short and J 4 bases short, with 9 bases between. The CDR3 is 11 amino acids. The germline V gene has CDR1 SQVTM and CDR2 ANQGSEA. CDR3 bases: TGCAGCGTCGACAGATTCACTGAAGCTTTCTTT. This translates into CSVDRFTEAFF.

The J gene is TRBJ2-1, the V gene TRBV28; D perhaps matches TRBD2 (6 bases). The CDR3 sequence is 14 residues long. The germline gives CDR1 MDHEN, CDR2 SYDVKM. Trimming removed 6 bases from V and 11 bases from J, with 20 bases in between. CDR3 amino acids: CASRPPGLTMKQFF. As DNA, the CDR3 is TGTGCCAGCAGACCTCCGGGACTCACAATGAAGCAGTTCTTC.

This chain uses TRBV11-2 with TRBJ2-7; 8 positions agree with TRBD2. This CDR3 region has 16 residues. Losses at the gene ends were 5 bases for V and 0 bases for J; bases not matched to a gene: 9. In germline, CDR1 is SGHAT, CDR2 FQNNGV. The CDR3, as DNA: TGTGCCAGCAGCCTCATAGGTGGACTAGCCTCCTACGAGCAGTACTTC. Translating it yields CASSLIGGLASYEQYF. The variable domain in full, with the rest retrieved from reference TRBV11-2 and TRBJ2-7, is EAGVAQSPRYKIIEKRQSVAFWCNPISGHATLYWYQQILGQGPKLLIQFQNNGVVDDSQLPKDRFSAERLKGVDSTLKIQPAKLEDSAVYLCASSLIGGLASYEQYFGPGTRLTVT.

The chain couples TRBV6-5 to TRBJ2-5, with TRBD1 matching 8 bases. With 7 bases clipped from V and 4 bases from J, the junction kept 8 bases outside the gene matches. The CDR3 contains 14 residues. Germline V gene sequence: CDR1 MNHEY, CDR2 SVGAGI. CDR3: CASNIGQGRETQYF. Written as DNA, the CDR3 is TGTGCCAGCAACATCGGACAGGGAAGAGAGACCCAGTACTTC.

The chain uses TRBV28 and TRBJ1-5, with D hard to call. The CDR3 is 14 residues long. The V gene's germline CDR1 is MDHEN and CDR2 SYDVKM. With 8 bases removed from V and 7 bases from J, the gap between germline ends came to 18 bases. CDR3 DNA: TGTGCCAGCCAGCTTGGGCAGGCCAAACAGCCCCAGCATTTT. Amino acid sequence: CASQLGQAKQPQHF. Full variable domain (missing parts from reference TRBV28 and TRBJ1-5): DVKVTQSSRYLVKRTGEKVFLECVQDMDHENMFWYRQDPGLGLRLIYFSYDVKMKEKGDIPEGYSVSREKKERFSLILESASTNQTSMYLCASQLGQAKQPQHFGDGTRLSIL.

The chain uses TRBV19 and TRBJ2-3; 8 bases are a match to TRBD2. Trimming cost V 0 bases and J 4 bases; bases outside gene matches: 6. This CDR3 spans 16 amino acids. The V gene's germline CDR1 is LNHDA and CDR2 SQIVND (reference sequence). CDR3 amino acids: CASSIDPSGRADTQYF. The CDR3 DNA reads as TGTGCCAGTAGTATAGATCCCAGCGGGAGAGCAGATACGCAGTATTTT.

The genes are TRBV4-2 and TRBJ2-3; maybe TRBD2 (6 bases). CDR1 and CDR2 from the germline V gene are LGHNA and YNFKEQ. Trimming removed 1 base from V and 7 bases from J, with 21 bases in between. The CDR3 is 17 residues long. The chain's CDR3 is CASSQVFRELAINTQYF. CDR3 sequence (DNA): TGTGCCAGCAGCCAAGTTTTTCGCGAACTAGCTATAAATACGCAGTATTTT.

The chain recombines TRBV19 with TRBJ2-1; a weak D match, TRBD1 (7 bases). V lost 0 bases to trimming and J lost 4 bases, with 10 bases between them. CDR3 length: 15 amino acids. Germline lookup yields CDR1 LNHDA and CDR2 SQIVND (reference sequence). DNA of the CDR3: TGTGCCAGTAGTATAGACAGGGGGGAATACAATGAGCAGTTCTTC. It translates to CASSIDRGEYNEQFF. The full variable domain, in which reference TRBV19 and TRBJ2-1 provide the parts outside the CDR3, is DGGITQSPKYLFRKEGQNVTLSCEQNLNHDAMYWYRQDPGQGLRLIYYSQIVNDFQKGDIAEGYSVSREKKESFPLTVTSAQKNPTAFYLCASSIDRGEYNEQFFGPGTRLTVL.

The chain carries TRBV28 and TRBJ1-6; perhaps TRBD1 as D (6 bases). The CDR3 spans 15 residues. V was pared by 5 bases and J by 10 bases, with 18 bases between. Germline loops: CDR1 MDHEN, CDR2 SYDVKM. CDR3 DNA sequence: TGTGCCAGCAGTCCAGGGGTAAGAGATGTGTCACCCCTCCACTTT. Amino acids: CASSPGVRDVSPLHF.